This is a list of T cell receptor beta chains from one sample in a study of blood T cell repertoires in COVID-19. The method was immunoSEQ multiplex PCR; TCRdb's version includes in-frame clones alone and lacks a portion of them. The table has about 64,000 clones, 70% to 90% seen once; the top ten hold approximately 3.9%. Sequenced: peripheral blood. All receptors derive from a man between 70 and 80 years old with acute or convalescent COVID-19. Both conserved end residues are part of each CDR3. A D gene is named only where the DNA matches it firmly. Clone size is shown for a subset of rows, as once, few, many or a class of expanded clone.

>TRBV28|TRBD2|NA|TRBJ2-5
TGTGCCAGCAGCGAAGGGACTAGCGGGGGGTTCACCCAGTACTTC
CASSEGTSGGFTQYF
>TRBV20-1|NA|few|TRBJ1-1
TGCAGTGCTAGAGACGCCGACTATGTTTCCTTT
CSARDADYVSF
>TRBV27|NA|once|TRBJ1-2
TGTGCCAGCAGTTTTCTGCAGGGCCCCTATGGCTACACCTTC
CASSFLQGPYGYTF
>TRBV7-9|NA|NA|TRBJ2-7
TGTGCCAGCAGCTTAGAGGTCGGACAGCTCTACGAGCAGTACTTC
CASSLEVGQLYEQYF
>TRBV14|NA|NA|TRBJ2-3
TGTGCCAGCAGCCAAGTTCCTACAGATACGCAGTATTTT
CASSQVPTDTQYF
>TRBV28|NA|NA|TRBJ2-2
TGTGCCAGCAGTCCTAACAGAGAGCTGTTTTTT
CASSPNRELFF
>TRBV9|NA|NA|TRBJ2-3
TGTGCCAGCAGCGTATCCGGGGATCCCACAGATACGCAGTATTTT
CASSVSGDPTDTQYF
>TRBV5-1|NA|NA|TRBJ1-6
TGCGCCAGCAGGACAGGTTGGCCTTCACCCCTCCACTTT
CASRTGWPSPLHF
>TRBV18|NA|NA|TRBJ2-5
TGTGCCAGCTCACCAGGGCGGGCAGAGACCCAGTACTTC
CASSPGRAETQYF
>TRBV27|NA|NA|TRBJ1-5
TGTGCCAGCAGTTTATCCCCGTCCGGGGGAGTTGGAGGTCAGCCCCAGCATTTT
CASSLSPSGGVGGQPQHF
>TRBV12-5|TRBD2|NA|TRBJ2-3
TGTGCTAGTGGTTTTACTAGCGGGGGGACTAGCACAGATACGCAGTATTTT
CASGFTSGGTSTDTQYF
>TRBV7-2|TRBD1|NA|TRBJ2-7
TGTGCCAGCAGCTCGGGGCAGGGGGAAGTCGAGCAGTACTTC
CASSSGQGEVEQYF
>TRBV4-3|TRBD2|NA|TRBJ2-1
TGCGCCAGCAGCTCCGAGCGGGGGTTTGAGCAGTTCTTC
CASSSERGFEQFF
>TRBV7-2|TRBD1|few|TRBJ2-5
TGTGCCAGCAGCTTAGTGGCGACAGGGCCTCAAGAGACCCAGTACTTC
CASSLVATGPQETQYF
>TRBV9|NA|NA|TRBJ2-3
TGTGCCAGCAGCGCCACGGACAAGCCAAGGGATACGCAGTATTTT
CASSATDKPRDTQYF
>TRBV19|TRBD2|NA|TRBJ2-3
TGTGCCAGTAGTACCGGGGGGGGTCGAGATACGCAGTATTTT
CASSTGGGRDTQYF